At least ten counts were recorded for the clone carrying this TCR beta chain. Its antigen is not known. These data are taken from a study of molecular identifiers for immune sequencing clone quantification. The CDR3 covers 14 residues. The germline V gene encodes CDR1 MNHEY and CDR2 SMNVEV (reference sequence). Trimming removed 2 bases from V and 4 bases from J, with 12 bases in between. Study-level results: Among effectors, clones above 20 RNA copies held over 98% of molecules; among naive cells, under 1%.

TCRdb re-derived calls from the PCR reads in MiXCR, one entry per CDR3 protein. The sample holds nearly 650,000 distinct CDR3 sequences, about 25% seen once. Input material: naive CD8+ T cells from blood, with Jurkat cell RNA spiked in. Described subset: FACS-sorted CD8+CD4-CCR7+CD45RA+ naive T cells. This TCR was recovered from a human donor in good health. Some libraries in this study had Jurkat cell RNA spiked in. The chain recombines TRBV27 with TRBJ2-7, with D perhaps matching TRBD1 (5 bases). CDR3: CASSLISTEYEQYF. The CDR3 DNA follows: TGTGCCAGCAGTTTAATCTCGACAGAGTACGAGCAGTACTTC.